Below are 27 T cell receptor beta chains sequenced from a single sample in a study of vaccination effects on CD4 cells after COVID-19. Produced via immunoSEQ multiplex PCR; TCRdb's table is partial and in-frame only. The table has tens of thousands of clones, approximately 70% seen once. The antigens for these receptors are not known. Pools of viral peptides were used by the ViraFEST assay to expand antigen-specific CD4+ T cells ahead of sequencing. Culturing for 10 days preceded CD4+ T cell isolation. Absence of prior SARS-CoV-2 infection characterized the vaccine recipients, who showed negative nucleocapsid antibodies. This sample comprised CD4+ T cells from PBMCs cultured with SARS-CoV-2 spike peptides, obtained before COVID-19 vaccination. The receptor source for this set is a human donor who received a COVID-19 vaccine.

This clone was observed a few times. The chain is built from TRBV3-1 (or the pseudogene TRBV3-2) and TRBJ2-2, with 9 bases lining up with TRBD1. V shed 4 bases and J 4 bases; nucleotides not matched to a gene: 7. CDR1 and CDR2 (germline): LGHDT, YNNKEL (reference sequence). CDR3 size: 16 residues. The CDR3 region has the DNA TGTGCCAGCAGCCCCGGACAGGGGTCGGCCACCGGGGAGCTGTTTTTT. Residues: CASSPGQGSATGELFF.

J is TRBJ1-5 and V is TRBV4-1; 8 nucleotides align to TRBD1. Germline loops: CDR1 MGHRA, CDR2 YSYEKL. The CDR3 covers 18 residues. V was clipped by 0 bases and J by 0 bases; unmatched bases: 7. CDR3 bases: TGCGCCAGCAGCCAAGATCGGGGGGACAGGTTTAGCAATCAGCCCCAGCATTTT. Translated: CASSQDRGDRFSNQPQHF.

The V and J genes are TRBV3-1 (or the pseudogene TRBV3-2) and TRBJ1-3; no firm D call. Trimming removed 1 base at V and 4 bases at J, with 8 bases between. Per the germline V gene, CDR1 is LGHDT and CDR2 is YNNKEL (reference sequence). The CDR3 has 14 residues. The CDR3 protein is CASSQVPGGNTIYF. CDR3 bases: TGTGCCAGCAGCCAAGTGCCGGGAGGAAACACCATATATTTT.

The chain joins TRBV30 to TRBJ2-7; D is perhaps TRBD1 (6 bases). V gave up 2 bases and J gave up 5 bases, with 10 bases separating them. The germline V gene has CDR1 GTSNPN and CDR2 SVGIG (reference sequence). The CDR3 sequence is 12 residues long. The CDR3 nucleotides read TGTGCCTGGAGTTTGACAGGCAACGAGCAGTACTTC. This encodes CAWSLTGNEQYF.

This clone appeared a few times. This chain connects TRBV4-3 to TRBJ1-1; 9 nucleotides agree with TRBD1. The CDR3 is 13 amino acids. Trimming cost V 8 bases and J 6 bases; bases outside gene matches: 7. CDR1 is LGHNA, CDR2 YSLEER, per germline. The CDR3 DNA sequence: TGCGCCAGCGGGGACAGGGCAAATTCTGAAGCTTTCTTT. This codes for CASGDRANSEAFF.

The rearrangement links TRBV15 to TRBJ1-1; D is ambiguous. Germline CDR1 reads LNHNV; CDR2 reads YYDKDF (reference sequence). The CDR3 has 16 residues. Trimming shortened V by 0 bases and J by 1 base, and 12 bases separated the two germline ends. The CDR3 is CATSRDPSQSNTEAFF. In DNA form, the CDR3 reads TGTGCCACCAGCAGAGATCCCAGCCAGTCGAACACTGAAGCTTTCTTT.

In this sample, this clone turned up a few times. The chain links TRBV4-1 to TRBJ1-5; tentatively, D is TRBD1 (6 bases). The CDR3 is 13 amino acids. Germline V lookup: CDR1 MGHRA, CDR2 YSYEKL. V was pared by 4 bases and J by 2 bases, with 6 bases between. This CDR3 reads CASSRQGNQPQHF. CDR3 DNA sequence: TGCGCCAGCAGCCGACAGGGCAATCAGCCCCAGCATTTT.

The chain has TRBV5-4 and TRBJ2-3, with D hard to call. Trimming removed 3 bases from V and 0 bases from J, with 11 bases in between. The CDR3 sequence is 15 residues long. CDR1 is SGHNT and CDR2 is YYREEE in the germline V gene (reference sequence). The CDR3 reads CASSSNSRSTDTQYF. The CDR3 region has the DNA TGTGCCAGCAGCTCCAATTCGAGGAGCACAGATACGCAGTATTTT.

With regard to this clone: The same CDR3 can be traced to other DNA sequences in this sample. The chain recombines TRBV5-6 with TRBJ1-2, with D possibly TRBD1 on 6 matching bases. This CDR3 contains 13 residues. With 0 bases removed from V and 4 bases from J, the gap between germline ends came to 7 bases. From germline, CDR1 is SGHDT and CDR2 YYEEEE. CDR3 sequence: CASSLGGAYGYTF. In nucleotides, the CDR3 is TGTGCCAGCAGCTTGGGGGGGGCCTATGGCTACACCTTC. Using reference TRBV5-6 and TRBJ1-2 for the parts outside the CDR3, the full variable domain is DAGVTQSPTHLIKTRGQQVTLRCSPKSGHDTVSWYQQALGQGPQFIFQYYEEEERQRGNFPDRFSGHQFPNYSSELNVNALLLGDSALYLCASSLGGAYGYTFGSGTRLTVV.

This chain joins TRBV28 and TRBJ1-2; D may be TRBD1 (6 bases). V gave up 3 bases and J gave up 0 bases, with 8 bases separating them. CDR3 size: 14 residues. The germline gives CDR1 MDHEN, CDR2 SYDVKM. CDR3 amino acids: CASSLGTTNYGYTF. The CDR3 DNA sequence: TGTGCCAGCAGTTTGGGGACAACTAACTATGGCTACACCTTC.

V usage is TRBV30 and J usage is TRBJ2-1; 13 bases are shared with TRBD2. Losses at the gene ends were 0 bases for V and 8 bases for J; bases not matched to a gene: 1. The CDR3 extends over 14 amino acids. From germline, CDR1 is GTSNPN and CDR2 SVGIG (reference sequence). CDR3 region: CAWSVGLAGDEQFF. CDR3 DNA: TGTGCCTGGAGTGTCGGACTAGCGGGAGATGAGCAGTTCTTC.

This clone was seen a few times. Here the CDR3 reads CASSLSPLTDLYGYTF. CDR3 nucleotide sequence: TGTGCCAGCAGTTTATCGCCCTTAACAGATCTCTATGGCTACACCTTC. The rearrangement links TRBV27 to TRBJ1-2; D remains ambiguous. The germline gives CDR1 MNHEY, CDR2 SMNVEV (reference sequence). With 0 bases removed from V and 4 bases from J, the gap between germline ends came to 15 bases. The CDR3 length is 16 residues.

As DNA, the CDR3 is TGTGCCAGCAGCTTGCAGGGCTCCTATAATTCACCCCTCCACTTT. It codes for CASSLQGSYNSPLHF. The chain carries TRBV5-4 and TRBJ1-6; possibly TRBD1 for D (5 bases). CDR1 SGHNT and CDR2 YYREEE come from the germline V gene (reference sequence). This CDR3 has 15 residues. V was trimmed by 1 base and J by 0 bases, leaving 5 bases between them.

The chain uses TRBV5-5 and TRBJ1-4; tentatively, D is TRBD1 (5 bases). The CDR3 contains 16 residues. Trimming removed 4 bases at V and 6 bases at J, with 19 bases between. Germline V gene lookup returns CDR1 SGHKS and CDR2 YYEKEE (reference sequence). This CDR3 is CASSPYRDDGDEKLFF. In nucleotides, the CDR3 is TGTGCCAGCAGCCCCTACCGGGACGACGGGGATGAAAAACTGTTTTTT. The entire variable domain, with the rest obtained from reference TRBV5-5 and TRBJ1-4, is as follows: DAGVTQSPTHLIKTRGQQVTLRCSPISGHKSVSWYQQVLGQGPQFIFQYYEKEERGRGNFPDRFSARQFPNYSSELNVNALLLGDSALYLCASSPYRDDGDEKLFFGSGTQLSVL.

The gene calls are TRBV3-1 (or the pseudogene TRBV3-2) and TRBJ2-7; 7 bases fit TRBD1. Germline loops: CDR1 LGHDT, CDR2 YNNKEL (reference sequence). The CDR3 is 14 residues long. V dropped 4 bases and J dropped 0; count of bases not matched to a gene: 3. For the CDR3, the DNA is TGTGCCAGCAGCCCGACAGGGCTCTCCTACGAGCAGTACTTC. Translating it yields CASSPTGLSYEQYF.

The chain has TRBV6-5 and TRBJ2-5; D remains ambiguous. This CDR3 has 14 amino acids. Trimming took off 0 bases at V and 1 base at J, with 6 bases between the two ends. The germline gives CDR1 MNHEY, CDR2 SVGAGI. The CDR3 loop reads CASSYSNAQETQYF. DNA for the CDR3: TGTGCCAGCAGTTACTCGAATGCCCAAGAGACCCAGTACTTC.

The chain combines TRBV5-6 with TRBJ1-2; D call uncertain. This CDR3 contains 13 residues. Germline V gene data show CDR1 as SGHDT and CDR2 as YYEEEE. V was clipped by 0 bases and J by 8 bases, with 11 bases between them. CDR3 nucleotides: TGTGCCAGCAGCTTGGCAGAGAGTCGGGGCTACACCTTC. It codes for CASSLAESRGYTF. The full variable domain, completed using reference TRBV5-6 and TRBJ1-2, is DAGVTQSPTHLIKTRGQQVTLRCSPKSGHDTVSWYQQALGQGPQFIFQYYEEEERQRGNFPDRFSGHQFPNYSSELNVNALLLGDSALYLCASSLAESRGYTFGSGTRLTVV.

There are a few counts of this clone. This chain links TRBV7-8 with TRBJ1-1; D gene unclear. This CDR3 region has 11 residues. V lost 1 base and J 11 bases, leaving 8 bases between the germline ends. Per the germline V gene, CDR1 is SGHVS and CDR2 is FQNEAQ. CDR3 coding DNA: TGTGCCAGCAGCTTAGGACGTATGGCTTTCTTT. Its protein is CASSLGRMAFF.

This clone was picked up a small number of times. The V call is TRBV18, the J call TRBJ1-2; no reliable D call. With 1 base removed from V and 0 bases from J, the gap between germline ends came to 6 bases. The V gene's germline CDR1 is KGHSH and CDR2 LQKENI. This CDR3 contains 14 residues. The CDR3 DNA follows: TGTGCCAGCTCACCACAGGGTCCTAACTATGGCTACACCTTC. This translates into CASSPQGPNYGYTF.

The CDR3 reads CASSQGVDQLHLRESSYEQYF. The CDR3 region has the DNA TGTGCCAGCAGCCAAGGTGTAGATCAACTCCACCTCCGGGAAAGCTCCTACGAGCAGTACTTC. This rearrangement joins TRBV14 to TRBJ2-7; maybe TRBD2 (5 bases). Germline CDR1 SGHDN, CDR2 FVKESK. The CDR3 has 21 residues. Between the trimmed V and J ends, which lost 1 base and 0 bases, there was a span of 28 bases. The full variable domain, its missing parts supplied by reference TRBV14 and TRBJ2-7, is EAGVTQFPSHSVIEKGQTVTLRCDPISGHDNLYWYRRVMGKEIKFLLHFVKESKQDESGMPNNRFLAERTGGTYSTLKVQPAELEDSGVYFCASSQGVDQLHLRESSYEQYFGPGTRLTVT.

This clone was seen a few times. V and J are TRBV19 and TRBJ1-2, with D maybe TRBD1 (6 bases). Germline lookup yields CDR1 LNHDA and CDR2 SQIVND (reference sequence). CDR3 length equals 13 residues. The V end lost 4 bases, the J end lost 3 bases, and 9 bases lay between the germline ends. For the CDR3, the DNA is TGTGCCAGTAGTACAGGGGCAGACTATGGCTACACCTTC. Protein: CASSTGADYGYTF.

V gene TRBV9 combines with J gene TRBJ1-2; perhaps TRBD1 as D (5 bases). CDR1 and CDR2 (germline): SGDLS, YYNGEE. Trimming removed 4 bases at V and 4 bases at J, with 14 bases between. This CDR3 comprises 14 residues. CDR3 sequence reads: CASSPQQGLYGYTF. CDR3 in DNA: TGTGCCAGCAGCCCCCAGCAGGGACTCTATGGCTACACCTTC. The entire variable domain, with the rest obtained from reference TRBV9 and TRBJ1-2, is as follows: DSGVTQTPKHLITATGQRVTLRCSPRSGDLSVYWYQQSLDQGLQFLIQYYNGEERAKGNILERFSAQQFPDLHSELNLSSLELGDSALYFCASSPQQGLYGYTFGSGTRLTVV.

The CDR3 DNA is TGTGCCAGCAGCTTCACCCCAGGGGGCGGGGGCTACACCTTC. Amino acids: CASSFTPGGGGYTF. V and J are TRBV7-2 and TRBJ1-2, with 8 bases lining up with TRBD1. The CDR3 length is 14 residues. Per germline, CDR1 SGHTA and CDR2 FQGNSA. The V and J ends lost 3 bases and 8 bases, in that order; junction bases with no gene match: 8.

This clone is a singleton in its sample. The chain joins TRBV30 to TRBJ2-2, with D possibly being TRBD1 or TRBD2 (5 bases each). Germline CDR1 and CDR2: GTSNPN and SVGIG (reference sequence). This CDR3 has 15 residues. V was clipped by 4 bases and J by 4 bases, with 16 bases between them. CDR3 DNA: TGTGCCTGGATTCCGACCGGGACCTTCACCGGGGAGCTGTTTTTT. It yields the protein CAWIPTGTFTGELFF.

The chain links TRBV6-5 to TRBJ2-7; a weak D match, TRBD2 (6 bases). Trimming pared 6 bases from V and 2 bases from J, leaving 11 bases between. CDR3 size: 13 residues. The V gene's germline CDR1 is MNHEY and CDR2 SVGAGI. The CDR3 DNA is TGTGCCAGCAGCCCGGGGGTCCCCTACGAGCAGTACTTC. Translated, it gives CASSPGVPYEQYF.

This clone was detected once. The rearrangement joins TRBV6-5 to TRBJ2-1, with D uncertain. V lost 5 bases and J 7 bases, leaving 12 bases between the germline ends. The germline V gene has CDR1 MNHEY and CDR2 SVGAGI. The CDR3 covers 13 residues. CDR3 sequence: CASSPGLRNEQFF. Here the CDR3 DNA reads TGTGCCAGCAGTCCGGGCCTCAGGAATGAGCAGTTCTTC.

The CDR3 loop reads CASTPLLAGGLNEQFF. In DNA, the CDR3 is TGTGCCAGCACGCCACTCCTAGCGGGGGGGCTCAATGAGCAGTTCTTC. V usage is TRBV5-8 and J usage is TRBJ2-1; TRBD2 aligns across 12 bases. CDR1 and CDR2 from the germline V gene are SGHTS and YDEGEE. This CDR3 spans 16 amino acids. V was clipped by 6 bases and J by 6 bases; unmatched bases: 10. Looking up the rest from reference TRBV5-8 and TRBJ2-1 gives the full variable domain: EAGVTQSPTHLIKTRGQQATLRCSPISGHTSVYWYQQALGLGLQFLLWYDEGEERNRGNFPPRFSGRQFPNYSSELNVNALELEDSALYLCASTPLLAGGLNEQFFGPGTRLTVL.